What follows are 19 T cell receptor beta chains derived from one specimen sequenced in a study of T cells in Graves' hyperthyroidism and ophthalmopathy. Researchers took RNA transcripts and amplified the TCR beta CDR3 regions from them. During a first-round RT-PCR of the TCR CDR3, the HTBI primer set was used. Using its own MiXCR run on the multiplex PCR reads, TCRdb lists one record per CDR3 protein. The sample contains about 560,000 distinct CDR3 sequences, approximately 16% of which appear only once. What was sequenced was blood. These receptor sequences come from a woman younger than 35 with Graves' hyperthyroidism.

The V and J genes are TRBV4-1 and TRBJ2-1, with D perhaps assigned TRBD1 or TRBD2 (6 bases each). The germline CDR1 and CDR2 sequences are MGHRA and YSYEKL. The CDR3 totals 12 residues. Deletions cut 3 bases from V and 8 bases from J, with 8 bases between. In nucleotides, the CDR3 is TGCGCCAGCAGCCAGGGGGGCTATGAGCAGTTCTTC. It is translated as CASSQGGYEQFF.

This clonotype was seen a few times. The rearrangement uses TRBV28 and TRBJ2-2; 12 bases agree with TRBD2. CDR1 MDHEN and CDR2 SYDVKM come from the germline V gene. The CDR3 is 17 amino acids. V was pared by 5 bases and J by 1 base, with 5 bases of the junction left unmatched. CDR3 sequence (DNA): TGTGCCAGCAGTCTGGGACTAGCGGGCGGGAACACCGGGGAGCTGTTTTTT. Protein: CASSLGLAGGNTGELFF.

Notes on this clonotype: With a much larger clone just one base away, this may be a read error. The V gene is TRBV20-1, the J gene TRBJ2-1; no clear D gene. Looked up from germline, CDR1 is DFQATT and CDR2 is SNEGSKA (reference sequence). CDR3 length equals 14 residues. CDR3 DNA: TGCAGTGCTAGGGTCTTTAGCTCCTACAATAAGCAGTTCTTC. Its translation is CSARVFSSYNKQFF.

This clonotype occurred many times. The J gene is TRBJ1-2, the V gene TRBV5-1; D ambiguous. V was trimmed by 4 bases and J by 8 bases, leaving 12 bases between them. Per the germline V gene, CDR1 is SGHRS and CDR2 is YFSETQ. The CDR3 runs 12 residues. The CDR3 DNA sequence: TGCGCCAGCAGCGGTAACAGAAGAGGCTACACCTTC. This codes for CASSGNRRGYTF.

The chain employs TRBV30 and TRBJ1-5; D gene unclear. Germline V gives CDR1 GTSNPN, CDR2 SVGIG (reference sequence). V was trimmed by 5 bases and J by 2 bases, leaving 10 bases between them. This CDR3 has 13 amino acids. CDR3 sequence: CAWGQEGNQPQHF. CDR3 in DNA: TGTGCCTGGGGCCAGGAGGGCAATCAGCCCCAGCATTTT.

Many counts were recorded for this clonotype. The chain carries TRBV28 and TRBJ2-3; D perhaps matches TRBD1 (6 bases). Germline lookup yields CDR1 MDHEN and CDR2 SYDVKM. Trimming shortened V by 9 bases and J by 6 bases, and 13 bases separated the two germline ends. The CDR3 is 12 residues long. The CDR3, as DNA: TGTGCCAGTCGGACAGCTGGTGATACGCAGTATTTT. Protein sequence: CASRTAGDTQYF.

This clonotype has a count of ten or more. V is TRBV18 and J is TRBJ2-1; maybe TRBD2 (5 bases). The CDR3 spans 13 residues. Germline V CDR1 and CDR2: KGHSH, LQKENI. The CDR3 region has the DNA TGTGTCAAGCTAGACTACCTCTCCAATGAGCAGTTCTTC. As protein: CVKLDYLSNEQFF. Using reference TRBV18 and TRBJ2-1 for the parts outside the CDR3, the full variable domain is NAGVMQNPRHLVRRRGQEARLRCSPMKGHSHVYWYRQLPEEGLKFMVYLQKENIIDESGMPKERFSAEFPKEGPSILRIQQVVRGDSAAYFCVKLDYLSNEQFFGPGTRLTVL.

This clonotype was detected many times. The CDR3 DNA follows: TGTGCCAGCAGCCAAGAGGGGACGGGCAATCAGCCCCAGCATTTT. The encoded protein is CASSQEGTGNQPQHF. V is TRBV3-1 and J is TRBJ1-5, with D possibly being TRBD1 (5 bases). The length of the CDR3 is 15 residues. Trimming left V 0 bases short and J 2 bases short, with 8 bases between. Germline values: CDR1 LGHDT, CDR2 YNNKEL (reference sequence).

Only a few counts were recorded for this clonotype. This chain joins TRBV7-8 and TRBJ2-2; D possibly corresponds to TRBD2 (6 bases). V gave up 3 bases and J gave up 6 bases, with 17 bases separating them. The CDR3 sequence is 16 residues long. CDR1 and CDR2 from the germline V gene are SGHVS and FQNEAQ. For the CDR3, the DNA is TGTGCCAGCAGCTTCCTAGGGACTTGGGGGGCCGGGGAGCTGTTTTTT. Residues: CASSFLGTWGAGELFF. Looking up the rest from reference TRBV7-8 and TRBJ2-2 gives the full variable domain: GAGVSQSPRYKVAKRGQDVALRCDPISGHVSLFWYQQALGQGPEFLTYFQNEAQLDKSGLPSDRFFAERPEGSVSTLKIQRTQQEDSAVYLCASSFLGTWGAGELFFGEGSRLTVL.

In this sample, this clonotype turned up many times. The rearrangement joins TRBV11-3 to TRBJ2-3; 7 nucleotides agree with TRBD2. The V gene's germline CDR1 is SGHNT and CDR2 YENEEA. The CDR3 has 12 residues. V dropped 5 bases and J dropped 5; count of bases not matched to a gene: 1. As DNA, the CDR3 is TGTGCCAGCAGCACGGGGGGAGATACGCAGTATTTT. Residues: CASSTGGDTQYF.

This clonotype occurred a few times. This sequence joins TRBV28 and TRBJ1-1; D is perhaps TRBD1 (5 bases). The CDR3 is made up of 13 amino acids. CDR1 MDHEN and CDR2 SYDVKM come from the germline V gene. Trimming pared 7 bases from V and 4 bases from J, leaving 13 bases between. DNA of the CDR3: TGTGCCAGCACCCTTAGGGGATCCACTGAAGCTTTCTTT. Residues: CASTLRGSTEAFF.

The sample holds many counts of this clonotype. The CDR3 DNA reads TGTGCTAGTGGTCTTGGACCCTTCCCCAATGAGCAGTTCTTC. Its protein is CASGLGPFPNEQFF. This chain joins TRBV12-5 and TRBJ2-1; D remains unclear. Trimming cost V 5 bases and J 6 bases, with 14 bases left between them. In germline, CDR1 is LGHNT, CDR2 FRNRAP. This CDR3 is built from 14 residues.

The gene calls are TRBV7-4 and TRBJ2-7; 10 bases are a match to TRBD2. This CDR3 is 19 amino acids long. Trimming at V came to 3 bases and at J to 2 bases, leaving 16 bases not matched to a gene. Germline CDR1 SGHVT, CDR2 SQSDAQ. In DNA form, the CDR3 reads TGTGCCAGCAGCTTCAGGCTGGGGTCAGCGGGGGGGGCTGCCTACGAGCAGTACTTC. This codes for CASSFRLGSAGGAAYEQYF.

J is TRBJ1-2 and V is TRBV7-2; 11 bases line up with TRBD1. This CDR3 has 17 residues. V lost 5 bases to trimming and J lost 0 bases; unmatched junction nucleotides: 8. Germline assignment: CDR1 SGHTA and CDR2 FQGNSA. CDR3 bases: TGTGCCAGCAGCCTGGGGACAGGGGGGATAGCTAACTATGGCTACACCTTC. It codes for CASSLGTGGIANYGYTF.

This sequence joins TRBV10-3 and TRBJ2-1; 11 bases align to TRBD2. Germline CDR1 reads ENHRY; CDR2 reads SYGVKD. The CDR3 totals 16 residues. Trimming cost V 5 bases and J 1 base; bases outside gene matches: 4. The CDR3 region has the DNA TGTGCCATCAGTATACTAGCGGGGGAGTCCTACAATGAGCAGTTCTTC. It is translated as CAISILAGESYNEQFF.

This clonotype occurred a few times. This chain connects TRBV10-3 to TRBJ1-1, with 10 bases that match TRBD1. Germline V lookup: CDR1 ENHRY, CDR2 SYGVKD. Germline trimming cut 6 bases from V and 4 bases from J; bases unmatched to any gene: 8. The CDR3 contains 15 residues. CDR3 sequence (DNA): TGTGCCATCAGACCGACAGGGGGCGCTACCACTGAAGCTTTCTTT. This sequence encodes CAIRPTGGATTEAFF.

This clonotype was counted between two and nine times. This sequence joins TRBV5-1 and TRBJ2-2, with D perhaps assigned TRBD1 or TRBD2 (5 bases each). V shed 5 bases and J shed 4 bases, with 12 bases lying between them. Germline lookup yields CDR1 SGHRS and CDR2 YFSETQ. The CDR3 covers 14 residues. CDR3 in DNA: TGCGCCAGCAGTTGGGACCCGGGCACCGGGGAGCTGTTTTTT. This gives the protein CASSWDPGTGELFF. The entire variable domain, with the rest obtained from reference TRBV5-1 and TRBJ2-2, is as follows: KAGVTQTPRYLIKTRGQQVTLSCSPISGHRSVSWYQQTPGQGLQFLFEYFSETQRNKGNFPGRFSGRQFSNSRSEMNVSTLELGDSALYLCASSWDPGTGELFFGEGSRLTVL.

The sample holds many counts of this clonotype. This sequence joins TRBV28 and TRBJ2-7; a possible D gene is TRBD1 (6 bases). Trimming pared 1 base from V and 1 base from J, leaving 8 bases between. This CDR3 is built from 14 residues. Germline lookup yields CDR1 MDHEN and CDR2 SYDVKM. CDR3 protein: CASSLSTGSYEQYF. The CDR3 region has the DNA TGTGCCAGCAGTTTATCGACAGGATCCTACGAGCAGTACTTC.

V usage is TRBV12-3 or TRBV12-4 and J usage is TRBJ2-1; D may correspond to TRBD1 or TRBD2 (5 bases each). Trimming pared 2 bases from V and 9 bases from J, leaving 17 bases between. The CDR3 runs to 15 residues. CDR3 nucleotide sequence: TGTGCCAGCAGTTTATGGCGGGTGACAAGGGGTGAGCAGTTCTTC. It is translated as CASSLWRVTRGEQFF.